These 22 T cell receptor beta chains were sequenced from one sample in a study of T cell changes during pregnancy in multiple sclerosis. Using immunoSEQ multiplex PCR, the repertoire was profiled, and TCRdb retains in-frame clones only, with some absent. Of more than 65,000 clones listed, just over 90% were seen once; the top ten hold around 0.22%. The source was CD4+ T cells from peripheral blood mononuclear cells, collected before pregnancy. These receptors originate from a female donor with multiple sclerosis, enrolled in a pregnancy study.

This chain connects TRBV2 to TRBJ2-3, with 16 positions matching TRBD2. Germline V lookup: CDR1 SNHLY, CDR2 FYNNEI. The V and J ends lost 5 bases and 1 base, in that order; junction bases with no gene match: 6. The CDR3 contains 18 residues. For the CDR3, the DNA is TGTGCCAGCAGTTCGGGACTAGCGGGGGGGCCGGGCACAGATACGCAGTATTTT. This codes for CASSSGLAGGPGTDTQYF.

The chain couples TRBV5-1 to TRBJ2-7; D is unclear. The germline V and J ends were trimmed by 4 bases and 0 bases, with 8 bases remaining between them. CDR1 and CDR2 (germline): SGHRS, YFSETQ. CDR3 length: 13 amino acids. The CDR3 reads CASSPMSSYEQYF. CDR3 nucleotides: TGCGCCAGCAGCCCGATGAGCTCCTACGAGCAGTACTTC.

The rearrangement joins TRBV19 to TRBJ2-3, with D possibly TRBD2 on 5 matching bases. This CDR3 comprises 13 residues. Per germline, CDR1 LNHDA and CDR2 SQIVND (reference sequence). Deletions cut 5 bases from V and 3 bases from J, with 9 bases between. CDR3 residues: CASSAGQTDTQYF. The CDR3 DNA is TGTGCCAGTAGTGCGGGCCAGACAGATACGCAGTATTTT.

The J gene is TRBJ2-7, the V gene TRBV30; 12 bases are shared with TRBD2. There are 13 residues in the CDR3. Per germline, CDR1 GTSNPN and CDR2 SVGIG (reference sequence). V trimming: 3 bases; J trimming: 5 bases; junction bases outside the gene matches: 2. In DNA form, the CDR3 reads TGTGCCTGGAGGACTAGCGGGAGCCACGAGCAGTACTTC. This sequence encodes CAWRTSGSHEQYF.

The genes are TRBV6-1 and TRBJ1-2; no reliable D call. Germline values: CDR1 MNHNS, CDR2 SASEGT. The CDR3 spans 13 residues. CDR3 sequence reads: CAIATREGYGYTF. Written as DNA, the CDR3 is TGTGCAATCGCTACCCGGGAGGGCTATGGCTACACCTTC.

V is TRBV27 and J is TRBJ2-1; no reliable D call. The V gene lost 2 bases and the J gene lost 8 bases, with 10 bases spanning the gap. The CDR3 is 13 residues long. Germline loops: CDR1 MNHEY, CDR2 SMNVEV (reference sequence). DNA of the CDR3: TGTGCCAGCAGTTTAAGTGGCCAGTATGAGCAGTTCTTC. Protein: CASSLSGQYEQFF.

The rearrangement joins TRBV15 to TRBJ1-6; D possibly corresponds to TRBD1 (5 bases). The CDR3 is 14 amino acids. CDR1 is LNHNV, CDR2 YYDKDF, per germline (reference sequence). V was clipped by 3 bases and J by 10 bases, with 13 bases between them. Written as DNA, the CDR3 is TGTGCCACCAGCAGGTGGAGGGGTGGATCACCCCTCCACTTT. Its protein is CATSRWRGGSPLHF.

The chain has TRBV5-1 and TRBJ2-1; the match to TRBD2 covers 7 bases. CDR1 SGHRS and CDR2 YFSETQ come from the germline V gene. Germline trimming cut 10 bases from V and 3 bases from J; bases unmatched to any gene: 13. The CDR3 extends over 15 amino acids. The CDR3 nucleotides read TGCGCCTCCTCCCAGGGAACTAGCGACTACAATGAGCAGTTCTTC. It translates to CASSQGTSDYNEQFF.

This chain links TRBV6-5 with TRBJ1-4, with TRBD1 identical over 7 bases. Looked up from germline, CDR1 is MNHEY and CDR2 is SVGAGI. V lost 1 base to trimming and J lost 13 bases; unmatched junction nucleotides: 15. The CDR3 loop spans 16 amino acids. The CDR3 loop reads CASSYLPRGNYEGLFF. In DNA form, the CDR3 reads TGTGCCAGCAGTTACTTGCCCAGGGGGAACTACGAGGGACTGTTTTTT.

The CDR3 loop reads CASRHTSGYGEQFF. The CDR3 coding sequence is TGTGCCAGCAGACATACGAGCGGTTACGGGGAGCAGTTCTTC. The chain links TRBV7-9 to TRBJ2-1, with D perhaps matching TRBD2 (5 bases). V lost 6 bases, J lost 10 bases, and 19 bases lay in between. The V gene's germline CDR1 is SEHNR and CDR2 FQNEAQ (reference sequence). The CDR3 consists of 14 residues. The full variable domain, its missing parts supplied by reference TRBV7-9 and TRBJ2-1, is DTGVSQNPRHKITKRGQNVTFRCDPISEHNRLYWYRQTLGQGPEFLTYFQNEAQLEKSRLLSDRFSAERPKGSFSTLEIQRTEQGDSAMYLCASRHTSGYGEQFFGPGTRLTVL.

J is TRBJ1-4 and V is TRBV15; TRBD1 agrees at 10 bases. The junction had 5 bases not matched to a gene; V was cut back by 5 bases and J by 5 bases. The CDR3 is 15 residues long. In germline, CDR1 is LNHNV, CDR2 YYDKDF (reference sequence). The CDR3 here is CATSRKGQGNEKLFF. In DNA form, the CDR3 reads TGTGCCACCAGCCGGAAGGGACAGGGGAATGAAAAACTGTTTTTT. Based on the CDR3 plus reference TRBV15 and TRBJ1-4, the full variable domain is DAMVIQNPRYQVTQFGKPVTLSCSQTLNHNVMYWYQQKSSQAPKLLFHYYDKDFNNEADTPDNFQSRRPNTSFCFLDIRSPGLGDTAMYLCATSRKGQGNEKLFFGSGTQLSVL.

The chain recombines TRBV5-1 with TRBJ2-3; TRBD2 matches 10 bases. This CDR3 comprises 16 residues. Germline V CDR1 and CDR2: SGHRS, YFSETQ. The junction had 12 bases not matched to a gene; V was cut back by 4 bases and J by 7 bases. DNA for the CDR3: TGCGCCAGCAGCGAGGAAGCGGGGGGGGCGGAAAATACGCAGTATTTT. This sequence encodes CASSEEAGGAENTQYF.

CDR3 protein: CASSFLRSSHGELFF. CDR3 bases: TGTGCCAGCAGCTTTCTAAGATCCTCGCACGGGGAGCTGTTTTTT. This chain connects TRBV13 to TRBJ2-2, with D unclear. The CDR3 is made up of 15 amino acids. Germline V CDR1 and CDR2: PRHDT, FYEKMQ (reference sequence). V was clipped by 3 bases and J by 7 bases, with 15 bases between them.

The chain links TRBV5-1 to TRBJ1-3; tentative D call: TRBD1 (6 bases). V gave up 3 bases and J gave up 11 bases, with 18 bases separating them. Germline loops: CDR1 SGHRS, CDR2 YFSETQ. The CDR3 totals 14 residues. This CDR3 reads CASSSTFGGSAIYF. The CDR3 coding sequence is TGCGCCAGCAGCTCCACCTTTGGGGGCAGCGCCATATATTTT.

V usage is TRBV28 and J usage is TRBJ1-2; a possible D gene is TRBD1 (5 bases). From germline, CDR1 is MDHEN and CDR2 SYDVKM. V was pared by 5 bases and J by 6 bases, with 16 bases between. The CDR3 extends over 14 amino acids. CDR3 amino acids: CASSPPSRGDGYTF. The CDR3 nucleotides read TGTGCCAGCAGTCCACCCTCAAGGGGCGATGGCTACACCTTC.

The chain uses TRBV30 and TRBJ1-5, with TRBD1 identical over 7 bases. The CDR3 spans 14 residues. Trimming took 0 bases from V and 3 from J; bases not matched to a gene: 2. Germline assignment: CDR1 GTSNPN and CDR2 SVGIG (reference sequence). The CDR3 loop reads CAWSVGQINQPQHF. The DNA for the CDR3 is TGTGCCTGGAGTGTGGGACAGATCAATCAGCCCCAGCATTTT.

The chain is built from TRBV27 and TRBJ2-1; 14 bases map to TRBD2. Germline V gene data show CDR1 as MNHEY and CDR2 as SMNVEV (reference sequence). V shed 5 bases, J shed 0 bases, and the junction held 6 bases outside the gene matches. The CDR3 totals 18 residues. In DNA form, the CDR3 reads TGTGCCAGCAGTGGGACTAGCGGGAGCCGCAGCTCCTACAATGAGCAGTTCTTC. Its translation is CASSGTSGSRSSYNEQFF.

The chain combines TRBV9 with TRBJ1-2; D unresolved. V lost 3 bases to trimming and J lost 8 bases, with 14 bases between them. Germline V gene lookup returns CDR1 SGDLS and CDR2 YYNGEE. This CDR3 spans 13 amino acids. CDR3 protein: CASSGNGVRGYTF. CDR3 sequence (DNA): TGTGCCAGCAGCGGAAACGGGGTAAGGGGCTACACCTTC.

The chain carries TRBV18 and TRBJ2-4, with a possible D match to TRBD2 (6 bases). The CDR3 loop spans 14 amino acids. Trimming removed 2 bases at V and 9 bases at J, with 14 bases between. Germline V gene lookup returns CDR1 KGHSH and CDR2 LQKENI. The CDR3 coding sequence is TGTGCCAGCTCACCATCGATTCAGGAGGGCATTCAGTACTTC. It encodes CASSPSIQEGIQYF. Full variable domain (missing parts from reference TRBV18 and TRBJ2-4): NAGVMQNPRHLVRRRGQEARLRCSPMKGHSHVYWYRQLPEEGLKFMVYLQKENIIDESGMPKERFSAEFPKEGPSILRIQQVVRGDSAAYFCASSPSIQEGIQYFGAGTRLSVL.

J is TRBJ2-6 and V is TRBV30; D possibly corresponds to TRBD2 (6 bases). V shed 4 bases and J shed 0 bases, with 7 bases lying between them. The CDR3 has 14 residues. Germline values: CDR1 GTSNPN, CDR2 SVGIG (reference sequence). The CDR3 is CAWKGLSGANVLTF. CDR3 nucleotides: TGTGCCTGGAAGGGACTCTCTGGGGCCAACGTCCTGACTTTC.

This clone was seen a single time. The chain is built from TRBV27 and TRBJ2-2, with 12 bases fitting TRBD2. CDR1 and CDR2 from the germline V gene are MNHEY and SMNVEV (reference sequence). With V trimmed by 2 bases and J by 4 bases, 5 bases remained unmatched. This CDR3 is built from 17 residues. The CDR3 spells CASSLPQLAGGTGELFF. CDR3 in DNA: TGTGCCAGCAGTTTACCCCAACTAGCGGGAGGCACCGGGGAGCTGTTTTTT.

This sequence joins TRBV2 and TRBJ1-1; D call uncertain. CDR3 length equals 14 residues. Germline values: CDR1 SNHLY, CDR2 FYNNEI. Trimming removed 8 bases from V and 1 base from J, with 14 bases in between. The CDR3 region is CASGKVRSNTEAFF. For the CDR3, the DNA is TGTGCCAGCGGAAAGGTCAGGTCGAACACTGAAGCTTTCTTT. The full variable domain, completed using reference TRBV2 and TRBJ1-1, is EPEVTQTPSHQVTQMGQEVILRCVPISNHLYFYWYRQILGQKVEFLVSFYNNEISEKSEIFDDQFSVERPDGSNFTLKIRSTKLEDSAMYFCASGKVRSNTEAFFGQGTRLTVV.